Included here is one T cell receptor beta chain sequence, with context. TCRdb reprocessed the RT-PCR reads with MiXCR, giving one entry per CDR3 protein. The table records approximately 580 distinct CDR3 sequences, roughly 68% of them present only once. This sample was included in a study of yellow fever vaccine responses in identical twins. V shed 0 bases, J shed 4 bases, and the junction held 4 bases outside the gene matches. The CDR3 consists of 14 residues. CDR1 is SGHNT and CDR2 is YYREEE in the germline V gene (reference sequence). The source material was T cells from blood (PBMCs), unsorted or a sorted subset (not recorded which), sampled before or after yellow fever vaccination (not recorded which). This clonotype originated in a female donor who received the yellow fever vaccine. The chain links TRBV5-4 to TRBJ2-7; TRBD1 aligns across 7 bases. The CDR3: CASSLVQGQYEQYV. The CDR3, as DNA: TGTGCCAGCAGCTTGGTACAGGGACAGTACGAGCAGTACGTC.